The entry below gives a single T cell receptor beta chain sequence along with its context. Its antigen is still unknown. There were TCR beta CDR3 regions amplified from RNA transcripts. During a first-round RT-PCR of the TCR CDR3, the HTBI primer set was used. A single record per CDR3 protein comes from TCRdb applying MiXCR to the multiplex PCR reads. The sample comprises roughly 710,000 distinct CDR3 sequences, 30% to 40% of which are singletons, and around 29% rests with the top ten. Researchers defined stable Graves' hyperthyroidism as no ophthalmopathy progression within 18 months. Uncontrolled infection, other autoimmune disease, pregnancy or lactation led to exclusion. Extraction of PBMCs used more than 8.5 ml of fresh peripheral blood. The data were taken from a study of T cells in Graves' hyperthyroidism and ophthalmopathy. Study-wide results and caveats: Most thyroid clonotypes expanded above 0.001 were also detected in blood.

Trimming left V 7 bases short and J 8 bases short, with 14 bases between. This CDR3 has 11 amino acids. CDR1 SQVTM and CDR2 ANQGSEA come from the germline V gene. The sequencing sample was made of blood. The chain has TRBV29-1 and TRBJ1-2, with a weak D call TRBD1 (6 bases). The sequence was collected from a woman between 40 and 55 years old with Graves' hyperthyroidism. In DNA, the CDR3 is TGCAGCGGGGGGCCCACTAGAGGCTACACCTTC. It codes for CSGGPTRGYTF.